The 20 T cell receptor beta chains given below trace back to one sample, sequenced in a study of graft-versus-host responses after intestinal transplantation. Assay used: immunoSEQ multiplex PCR; TCRdb lists only in-frame clones, some missing. The sample lists 15,000 to 20,000 clones; more than 80% were seen once. The specimen was PBMCs, collected 357 days after transplant. The receptors shown here come from a human patient who received an intestinal transplant, so some T cells may come from the graft donor.

The gene calls are TRBV6-5 and TRBJ2-3; 10 positions agree with TRBD2. CDR1 MNHEY and CDR2 SVGAGI come from the germline V gene. The CDR3 has 14 residues. With V trimmed by 4 bases and J by 6 bases, 4 bases remained unmatched. This chain's CDR3 is CASSSTSGVDTQYF. The CDR3 nucleotides are TGTGCCAGCAGTTCCACTAGCGGGGTTGATACGCAGTATTTT.

This chain joins TRBV6-5 and TRBJ1-3, with a weak D call TRBD1 (6 bases). This CDR3 comprises 16 residues. V was trimmed by 2 bases and J by 8 bases, leaving 19 bases between them. CDR1 and CDR2 (germline): MNHEY, SVGAGI. The CDR3 DNA is TGTGCCAGCAGTTACCGTCAGGCGGGGGCTAGATACACCATATATTTT. It translates to CASSYRQAGARYTIYF.

The chain carries TRBV7-2 and TRBJ2-7, with D possibly called TRBD1 or TRBD2 (6 bases each). Trimming took 6 bases from V and 2 from J, leaving 17 bases between them. CDR3 size: 15 residues. Germline V gene sequence: CDR1 SGHTA, CDR2 FQGNSA. The DNA of the CDR3 is TGTGCCAGCAGGGAGGAGGGGGGCCCGACCTACGAGCAGTACTTC. Its translation is CASREEGGPTYEQYF.

In its sample, this clone was seen once. The chain has TRBV6-6 and TRBJ2-7; the match to TRBD1 covers 11 bases. Germline V gene data show CDR1 as MNHNY and CDR2 as SVGAGI (reference sequence). V gave up 5 bases and J gave up 3 bases; unmatched junction bases: 3. This CDR3 has 14 amino acids. The CDR3 loop is CASSAGTGGYEQYF. For the CDR3, the DNA is TGTGCCAGCAGTGCCGGGACAGGGGGCTACGAGCAGTACTTC.

The CDR3 DNA reads as TGTGCCAGCAGTGACGATAATCGGATGCCCCTTGCCTACAATGAGCAGTTCTTC. The encoded protein is CASSDDNRMPLAYNEQFF. The V gene is TRBV6-1, the J gene TRBJ2-1; D gene uncertain. Germline CDR1 reads MNHNS; CDR2 reads SASEGT. The CDR3 length is 18 residues. Trimming pared 3 bases from V and 2 bases from J, leaving 20 bases between.

The table lists this clone with a count of one. V gene TRBV5-1 combines with J gene TRBJ2-7, with 7 nucleotides matching TRBD2. The CDR3 totals 17 residues. Germline CDR1 reads SGHRS; CDR2 reads YFSETQ. V gave up 4 bases and J gave up 5 bases; unmatched junction bases: 18. The CDR3 coding sequence is TGCGCCAGCAGCACGCGGGGATATGGGGCGGGAGATAACGAGCAGTACTTC. Protein: CASSTRGYGAGDNEQYF. The variable domain in full, with the rest retrieved from reference TRBV5-1 and TRBJ2-7, is KAGVTQTPRYLIKTRGQQVTLSCSPISGHRSVSWYQQTPGQGLQFLFEYFSETQRNKGNFPGRFSGRQFSNSRSEMNVSTLELGDSALYLCASSTRGYGAGDNEQYFGPGTRLTVT.

V is TRBV6-5 and J is TRBJ2-7, with 9 positions matching TRBD1. The length of the CDR3 is 14 residues. Germline trimming cut 10 bases from V and 3 bases from J; bases unmatched to any gene: 10. Germline lookup yields CDR1 MNHEY and CDR2 SVGAGI. CDR3 bases: TGTGCCACCCGTGTCGAGACAGGGGGCTACGAGCAGTACTTC. Amino acid sequence: CATRVETGGYEQYF.

This clone was picked up a small number of times. V is TRBV13 and J is TRBJ1-4; possible D gene TRBD1, 5 bases. V was clipped by 5 bases and J by 3 bases, with 13 bases between them. This CDR3 region has 15 residues. The germline CDR1 and CDR2 sequences are PRHDT and FYEKMQ (reference sequence). The CDR3 sequence is CASSHLGVANEKLFF. The CDR3, as DNA: TGTGCCAGCAGCCACCTGGGGGTGGCTAATGAAAAACTGTTTTTT.

This rearrangement joins TRBV5-4 to TRBJ1-6, with 8 bases that match TRBD1. This CDR3 comprises 15 residues. Trimming cost V 4 bases and J 3 bases; bases outside gene matches: 3. CDR1 and CDR2 (germline): SGHNT, YYREEE (reference sequence). CDR3: CASSGDRGYNSPLHF. CDR3 DNA sequence: TGTGCCAGCAGCGGAGACAGGGGCTATAATTCACCCCTCCACTTT.

This chain connects TRBV6-5 to TRBJ2-5; 14 bases fit TRBD2. This CDR3 is built from 15 residues. V shed 4 bases and J 3 bases; nucleotides not matched to a gene: 1. Germline assignment: CDR1 MNHEY and CDR2 SVGAGI. In DNA, the CDR3 is TGTGCCAGCAGTTGGGGACTAGCGGGAGAAGAGACCCAGTACTTC. It translates to CASSWGLAGEETQYF.

This clone has just one count. V gene TRBV5-1 combines with J gene TRBJ2-7; no reliable D call. This CDR3 spans 14 amino acids. With 2 bases removed from V and 0 bases from J, the gap between germline ends came to 9 bases. The germline V gene encodes CDR1 SGHRS and CDR2 YFSETQ. The CDR3 region has the DNA TGCGCCAGCAGCTTCCTTGCACTCTCCTACGAGCAGTACTTC. This gives the protein CASSFLALSYEQYF.

V and J are TRBV9 and TRBJ2-3; unclear D gene. Germline CDR1 and CDR2: SGDLS and YYNGEE. The CDR3 contains 13 residues. The V end was cut by 2 bases, the J end by 7 bases, with 11 bases between. Written as DNA, the CDR3 is TGTGCCAGCAGCGTTGAATCTGGAAATACGCAGTATTTT. This gives the protein CASSVESGNTQYF.

The genes are TRBV29-1 and TRBJ2-1, with D possibly being TRBD2 (6 bases). Germline V gene lookup returns CDR1 SQVTM and CDR2 ANQGSEA. The CDR3 is 15 amino acids. V was pared by 7 bases and J by 9 bases, with 25 bases between. The CDR3: CSASIGASELGEQFF. Here the CDR3 DNA reads TGCAGCGCCTCAATTGGGGCTAGCGAGTTGGGTGAGCAGTTCTTC.

The chain is built from TRBV28 and TRBJ2-7; 7 nucleotides line up with TRBD1. V lost 6 bases, J lost 1 base, and 3 bases stayed unmatched. The CDR3 consists of 13 residues. Germline-derived CDR1 and CDR2 are MDHEN and SYDVKM. CDR3 protein: CASSWDSSYEQYF. In nucleotides, the CDR3 is TGTGCCAGCAGCTGGGACAGTTCCTACGAGCAGTACTTC.

This clone was counted a single time. The chain uses TRBV6-4 and TRBJ2-7; 10 bases fit TRBD2. Germline trimming cut 3 bases from V and 5 bases from J; bases unmatched to any gene: 7. The CDR3 is 15 residues long. Germline CDR1 and CDR2: MRHNA and SNTAGT. The CDR3 loop is CASSEEAGGPDEQYF. CDR3 in DNA: TGTGCCAGCAGTGAGGAAGCGGGGGGGCCTGACGAGCAGTACTTC.

The chain employs TRBV6-5 and TRBJ2-3; the D gene is possibly TRBD1 (5 bases). The V and J ends lost 5 bases and 2 bases respectively, with 11 bases between them. CDR3 length: 14 residues. Germline V gives CDR1 MNHEY, CDR2 SVGAGI. The CDR3 DNA reads TGTGCCAGCAGTAGGGGTGCCGACACAGATACGCAGTATTTT. It encodes CASSRGADTDTQYF.

The chain joins TRBV11-2 to TRBJ2-1, with 10 positions matching TRBD2. V lost 2 bases to trimming and J lost 9 bases; unmatched junction nucleotides: 4. This CDR3 contains 14 residues. Germline lookup yields CDR1 SGHAT and CDR2 FQNNGV. The CDR3 DNA is TGTGCCAGCAGCTTACTAGCGGGAGTAGCTGAGCAGTTCTTC. It specifies CASSLLAGVAEQFF.

Details on this clone: The junction differs from germline at one of its ends, possibly a read error. The chain carries TRBV28 and TRBJ1-1; 8 nucleotides match TRBD1. CDR1 is MDHEN, CDR2 SYDVKM, per germline. CDR3 length: 14 amino acids. The CDR3 protein is CASSSRDRNAEAFF. As DNA, the CDR3 is TGTGCCAGCAGTTCGCGGGACAGGAACGCTGAAGCTTTCTTT. Based on the CDR3 plus reference TRBV28 and TRBJ1-1, the full variable domain is DVKVTQSSRYLVKRTGEKVFLECVQDMDHENMFWYRQDPGLGLRLIYFSYDVKMKEKGDIPEGYSVSREKKERFSLILESASTNQTSMYLCASSSRDRNAEAFFGQGTRLTVV.

A remark on this clone: At one end the junction does not follow the germline gene, possibly because of a read error. The chain recombines TRBV6-5 with TRBJ1-2; 7 nucleotides agree with TRBD1. Germline loops: CDR1 MNHEY, CDR2 SVGAGI. The CDR3 length is 12 residues. Here the CDR3 DNA reads TGTGCCAGCAGTTACACGGGACAGCCCTTCATCTTC. Translating it yields CASSYTGQPFIF.

V usage is TRBV18 and J usage is TRBJ1-1; weak D call: TRBD1 (5 bases). Germline CDR1 reads KGHSH; CDR2 reads LQKENI. The V gene lost 1 base and the J gene lost 0 bases, with 9 bases spanning the gap. The CDR3 extends over 15 amino acids. CDR3 coding DNA: TGTGCCAGCTCACCACAATTGGGACTGAACACTGAAGCTTTCTTT. Its translation is CASSPQLGLNTEAFF. The whole variable domain, remainder taken from reference TRBV18 and TRBJ1-1, is NAGVMQNPRHLVRRRGQEARLRCSPMKGHSHVYWYRQLPEEGLKFMVYLQKENIIDESGMPKERFSAEFPKEGPSILRIQQVVRGDSAAYFCASSPQLGLNTEAFFGQGTRLTVV.